Each of the 9 T cell receptor beta chains below was sequenced from the same sample in a study of blood T cells in healthy people across ages. The authors ran a second PCR of roughly 6 to 11 cycles using a sample-barcoded 5' primer and a J-beta primer mix. Via MiXCR, TCRdb re-called the 5' RACE reads, giving one row per CDR3 protein. Of 950,000 to 1,200,000 distinct CDR3 sequences listed, about two fifths are singletons. The sequenced sample consisted of blood. The receptors stem from a man in his late teens or twenties in good health.

V is TRBV12-3 or TRBV12-4 and J is TRBJ1-2; D perhaps matches TRBD1 (5 bases). V lost 5 bases, J lost 8 bases, and 15 bases lay in between. The CDR3 consists of 13 residues. The CDR3 bases are TGTGCCAGCAGTGTTGGGGCCAGCAGAGGCTACACCTTC. It translates to CASSVGASRGYTF.

This clonotype turned up a few times. The chain recombines TRBV20-1 with TRBJ1-6, with TRBD1 as a possible D gene (5 bases). Germline-derived CDR1 and CDR2 are DFQATT and SNEGSKA (reference sequence). The CDR3 covers 14 residues. V lost 3 bases and J lost 7, with 13 bases in between. The CDR3 region is CSARRVGANSPLHF. Written as DNA, the CDR3 is TGCAGTGCTAGGAGAGTCGGGGCGAATTCACCCCTCCACTTT.

This clonotype showed up just a few times. The V call is TRBV12-3 or TRBV12-4, the J call TRBJ1-4; 10 nucleotides agree with TRBD1. This CDR3 contains 15 residues. After removal of 5 bases from V and 5 bases from J, the junction contained 5 bases not matched to a gene. The CDR3 region has the DNA TGTGCCAGCAGTCCCCGGACAGGGGGGAATGAAAAACTGTTTTTT. Translation gives CASSPRTGGNEKLFF.

The chain couples TRBV20-1 to TRBJ1-1, with a possible D match to TRBD1 (5 bases). Trimming took off 0 bases at V and 4 bases at J, with 12 bases between the two ends. The CDR3 is 14 amino acids. Germline CDR1 is DFQATT and CDR2 is SNEGSKA (reference sequence). CDR3 in amino acids: CSARDLTGGTEAFF. In nucleotides, the CDR3 is TGCAGTGCTAGAGATCTGACCGGGGGCACTGAAGCTTTCTTT.

A few counts support this clonotype. The rearrangement joins TRBV12-3 or TRBV12-4 to TRBJ2-1, with D hard to call. There are 14 residues in the CDR3. The V end was cut by 2 bases, the J end by 6 bases, with 11 bases between. CDR3 DNA sequence: TGTGCCAGCAGTTTACCCCCGGGCGGCAATGAGCAGTTCTTC. Amino acid sequence: CASSLPPGGNEQFF.

This chain links TRBV7-2 with TRBJ1-1; 8 bases line up with TRBD1. Unmatched junction bases numbered 5, after V lost 5 bases and J lost 0 bases. Germline V gene lookup returns CDR1 SGHTA and CDR2 FQGNSA. CDR3 length: 15 residues. The CDR3 protein is CASSPQGGMNTEAFF. CDR3 coding DNA: TGTGCCAGCAGCCCACAGGGGGGGATGAACACTGAAGCTTTCTTT. The full variable domain, in which reference TRBV7-2 and TRBJ1-1 provide the parts outside the CDR3, is GAGVSQSPSNKVTEKGKDVELRCDPISGHTALYWYRQSLGQGLEFLIYFQGNSAPDKSGLPSDRFSAERTGGSVSTLTIQRTQQEDSAVYLCASSPQGGMNTEAFFGQGTRLTVV.

This clonotype has a handful of counts. A much larger clone lies a single base off, so this may be a read error. This chain connects TRBV11-2 to TRBJ2-3, with D perhaps matching TRBD2 (5 bases). Trimming took off 1 base at V and 5 bases at J, with 13 bases between the two ends. Germline V gives CDR1 SGHAT, CDR2 FQNNGV. The CDR3 has 15 amino acids. CDR3 sequence (DNA): TGTGCCAGCAGCTTAGTCGGCGGGCGCCTAGATACGCAGTATTTT. This gives the protein CASSLVGGRLDTQYF.

This clonotype showed up just a few times. CDR3 loop: CASSKGTRDGEQYF. Here the CDR3 DNA reads TGTGCCAGCAGCAAAGGGACTCGGGACGGCGAGCAGTACTTC. The V and J genes are TRBV4-2 and TRBJ2-7, with D perhaps matching TRBD2 (6 bases). The CDR3 extends over 14 amino acids. Germline V gene data show CDR1 as LGHNA and CDR2 as YNFKEQ. V lost 5 bases and J 6 bases, leaving 17 bases between the germline ends.

Notes on this clonotype: A junction boundary mismatches the germline segment, possibly from a read error. The genes are TRBV6-2 or TRBV6-3 and TRBJ2-1; D tentatively reads TRBD1 or TRBD2 (5 bases each). This CDR3 contains 15 residues. From germline, CDR1 is MNHEY and CDR2 SVGEGT. The CDR3 nucleotides read TGTGCCAGCATCGCTGGGGGAAGCGCCTACAGTGAGCAGTTCTTC. The encoded protein is CASIAGGSAYSEQFF.